The 5 T cell receptor beta chains below were found in one sample sequenced in a study of blood T cell repertoires in COVID-19. Produced via immunoSEQ multiplex PCR; TCRdb's table is partial and in-frame only. The sample has 350,000 to 450,000 clones; about 89% are singletons. The sample consisted of peripheral blood. The receptor set was obtained from a man aged 35-49 years with acute or convalescent COVID-19.

The rearrangement joins TRBV5-1 to TRBJ1-5; no clear D. The V gene's germline CDR1 is SGHRS and CDR2 YFSETQ. CDR3 length: 13 amino acids. Between the trimmed V and J ends, which lost 0 bases and 7 bases, there was a span of 8 bases. CDR3 amino acids: CASSLASGQPQHF. CDR3 sequence (DNA): TGCGCCAGCAGCTTGGCCTCGGGGCAGCCCCAGCATTTT. The variable domain in full, completed from reference TRBV5-1 and TRBJ1-5, reads KAGVTQTPRYLIKTRGQQVTLSCSPISGHRSVSWYQQTPGQGLQFLFEYFSETQRNKGNFPGRFSGRQFSNSRSEMNVSTLELGDSALYLCASSLASGQPQHFGDGTRLSIL.

The chain links TRBV29-1 to TRBJ1-2; D is possibly TRBD1 (5 bases). This CDR3 spans 14 amino acids. In germline, CDR1 is SQVTM, CDR2 ANQGSEA. V shed 0 bases and J shed 4 bases, with 12 bases lying between them. CDR3 DNA sequence: TGCAGCGTTGAAGATATTGTCGGGGGCTATGGCTACACCTTC. Amino acids: CSVEDIVGGYGYTF.

The V call is TRBV12-5, the J call TRBJ2-1; perhaps TRBD1 as D (5 bases). There are 13 residues in the CDR3. Trimming took 1 base from V and 7 from J, leaving 8 bases between them. Germline assignment: CDR1 LGHNT and CDR2 FRNRAP. This CDR3 reads CASGLGTGNEQFF. CDR3 nucleotides: TGTGCTAGTGGTTTGGGAACAGGTAATGAGCAGTTCTTC.

CDR3: CASSSRRRDSNHYTEAFF. DNA of the CDR3: TGTGCCAGTAGCAGCCGGCGAAGGGACAGCAATCACTACACTGAAGCTTTCTTT. This chain links TRBV19 with TRBJ1-1; 7 bases are a match to TRBD1. The CDR3 is 18 residues long. Germline CDR1 reads LNHDA; CDR2 reads SQIVND (reference sequence). The J segment lost 3 bases and the V segment lost 6 bases, leaving 19 bases of the junction unmatched.

The rearrangement links TRBV5-4 to TRBJ1-1; 8 bases map to TRBD1. This CDR3 region has 15 residues. V dropped 0 bases and J dropped 2; count of bases not matched to a gene: 3. CDR1 and CDR2 (germline): SGHNT, YYREEE (reference sequence). The CDR3 region is CASSLEGTGNTEAFF. The CDR3 DNA follows: TGTGCCAGCAGCTTGGAAGGGACAGGCAACACTGAAGCTTTCTTT.